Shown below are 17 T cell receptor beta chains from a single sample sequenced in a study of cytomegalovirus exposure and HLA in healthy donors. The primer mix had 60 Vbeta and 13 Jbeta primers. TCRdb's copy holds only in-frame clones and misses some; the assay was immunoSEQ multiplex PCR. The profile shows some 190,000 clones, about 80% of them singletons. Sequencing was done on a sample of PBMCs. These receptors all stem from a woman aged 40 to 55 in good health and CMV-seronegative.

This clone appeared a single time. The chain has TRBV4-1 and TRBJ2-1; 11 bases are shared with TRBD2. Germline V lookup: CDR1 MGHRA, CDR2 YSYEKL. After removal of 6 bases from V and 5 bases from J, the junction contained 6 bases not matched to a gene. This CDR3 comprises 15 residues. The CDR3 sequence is CASSRGLAVDNEQFF. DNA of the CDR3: TGCGCCAGCAGTCGGGGACTAGCGGTAGACAATGAGCAGTTCTTC.

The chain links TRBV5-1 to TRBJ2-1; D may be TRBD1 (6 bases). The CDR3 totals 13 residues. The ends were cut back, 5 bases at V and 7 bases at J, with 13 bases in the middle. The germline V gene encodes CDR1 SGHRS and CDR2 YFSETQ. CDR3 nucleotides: TGCGCCAGCAGTGGCAGGGGTAATAATGAGCAGTTCTTC. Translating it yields CASSGRGNNEQFF.

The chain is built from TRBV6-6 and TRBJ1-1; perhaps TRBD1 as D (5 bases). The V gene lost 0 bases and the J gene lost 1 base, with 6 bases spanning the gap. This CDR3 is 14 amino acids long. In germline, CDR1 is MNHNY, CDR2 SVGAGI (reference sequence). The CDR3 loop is CASSYSTENTEAFF. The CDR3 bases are TGTGCCAGCAGTTACTCGACAGAGAACACTGAAGCTTTCTTT.

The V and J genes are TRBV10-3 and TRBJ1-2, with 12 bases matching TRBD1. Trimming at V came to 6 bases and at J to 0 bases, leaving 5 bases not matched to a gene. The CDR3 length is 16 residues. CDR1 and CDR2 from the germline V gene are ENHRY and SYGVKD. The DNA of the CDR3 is TGTGCCATCAGAACCGGGACAGGGGGCTCTAACTATGGCTACACCTTC. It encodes CAIRTGTGGSNYGYTF.

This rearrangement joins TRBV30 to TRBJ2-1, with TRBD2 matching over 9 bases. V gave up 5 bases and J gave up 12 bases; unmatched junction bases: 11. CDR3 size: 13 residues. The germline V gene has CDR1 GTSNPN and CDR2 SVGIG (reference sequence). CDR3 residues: CAWEPGLASGQFF. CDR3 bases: TGTGCCTGGGAACCGGGACTAGCATCGGGGCAGTTCTTC.

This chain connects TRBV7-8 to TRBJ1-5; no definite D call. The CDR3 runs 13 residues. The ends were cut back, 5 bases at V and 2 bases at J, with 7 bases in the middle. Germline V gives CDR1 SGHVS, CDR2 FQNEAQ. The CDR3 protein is CASSQRGNQPQHF. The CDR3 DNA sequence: TGTGCCAGCAGCCAGAGGGGCAATCAGCCCCAGCATTTT.

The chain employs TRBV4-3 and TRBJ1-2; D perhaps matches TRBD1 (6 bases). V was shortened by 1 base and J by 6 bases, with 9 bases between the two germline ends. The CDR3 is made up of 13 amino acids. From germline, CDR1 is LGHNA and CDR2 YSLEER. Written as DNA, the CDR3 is TGCGCCAGCAGCCAAGTAACAGGGAATGGCTACACCTTC. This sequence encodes CASSQVTGNGYTF.

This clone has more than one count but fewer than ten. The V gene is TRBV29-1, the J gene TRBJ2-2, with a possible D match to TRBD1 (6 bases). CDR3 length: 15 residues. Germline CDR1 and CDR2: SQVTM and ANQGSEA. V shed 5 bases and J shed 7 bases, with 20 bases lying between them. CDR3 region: CSVKTGKGLGGELFF. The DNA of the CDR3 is TGCAGCGTTAAAACAGGGAAGGGGCTGGGCGGGGAGCTGTTTTTT.

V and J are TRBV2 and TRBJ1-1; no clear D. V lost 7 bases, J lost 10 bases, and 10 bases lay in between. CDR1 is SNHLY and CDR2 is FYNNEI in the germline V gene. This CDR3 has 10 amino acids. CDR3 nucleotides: TGTGCCAGCACTAGAATGGGAGCTTTCTTT. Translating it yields CASTRMGAFF.

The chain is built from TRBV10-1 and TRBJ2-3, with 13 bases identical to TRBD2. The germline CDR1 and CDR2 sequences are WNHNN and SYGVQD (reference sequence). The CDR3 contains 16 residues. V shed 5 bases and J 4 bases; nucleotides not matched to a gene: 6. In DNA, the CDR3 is TGCGCCAGCAGTTTAACTAGCGGGAGGGCCTCAGATACGCAGTATTTT. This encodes CASSLTSGRASDTQYF.

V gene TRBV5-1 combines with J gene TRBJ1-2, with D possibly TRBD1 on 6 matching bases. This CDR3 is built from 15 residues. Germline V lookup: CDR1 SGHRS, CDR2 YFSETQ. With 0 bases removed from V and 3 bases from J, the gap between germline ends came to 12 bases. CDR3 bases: TGCGCCAGCAGCTTGGTGTTGGGACACGACTATGGCTACACCTTC. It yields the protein CASSLVLGHDYGYTF.

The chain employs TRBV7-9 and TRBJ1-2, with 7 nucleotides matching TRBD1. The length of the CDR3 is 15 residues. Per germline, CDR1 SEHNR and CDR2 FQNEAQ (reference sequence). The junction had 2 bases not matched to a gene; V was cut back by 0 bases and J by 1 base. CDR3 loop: CASSLAQGGNYGYTF. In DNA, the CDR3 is TGTGCCAGCAGCTTAGCGCAGGGGGGTAACTATGGCTACACCTTC.

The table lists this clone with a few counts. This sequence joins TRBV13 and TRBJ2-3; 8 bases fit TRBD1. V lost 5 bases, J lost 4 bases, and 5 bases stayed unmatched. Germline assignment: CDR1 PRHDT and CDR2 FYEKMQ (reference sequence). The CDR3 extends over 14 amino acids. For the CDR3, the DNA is TGTGCCAGCAGCATAAACAGGGGGGCAGATACGCAGTATTTT. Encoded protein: CASSINRGADTQYF.

The CDR3 is CAWSVLRGGGNEKLFF. The DNA for the CDR3 is TGTGCCTGGAGTGTACTTCGAGGGGGGGGTAATGAAAAACTGTTTTTT. V gene TRBV30 combines with J gene TRBJ1-4, with a tentative D call TRBD1 (6 bases). CDR3 length: 16 amino acids. The germline gives CDR1 GTSNPN, CDR2 SVGIG (reference sequence). Trimming took 0 bases from V and 4 from J, leaving 15 bases between them.

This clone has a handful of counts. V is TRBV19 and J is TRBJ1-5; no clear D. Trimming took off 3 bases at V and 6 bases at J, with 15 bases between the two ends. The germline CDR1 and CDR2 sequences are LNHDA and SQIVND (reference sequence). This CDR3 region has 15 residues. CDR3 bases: TGTGCCAGTAGTATGCAGGCCTCCTTGAGTCAGCCCCAGCATTTT. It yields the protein CASSMQASLSQPQHF. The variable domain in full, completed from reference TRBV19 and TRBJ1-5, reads DGGITQSPKYLFRKEGQNVTLSCEQNLNHDAMYWYRQDPGQGLRLIYYSQIVNDFQKGDIAEGYSVSREKKESFPLTVTSAQKNPTAFYLCASSMQASLSQPQHFGDGTRLSIL.

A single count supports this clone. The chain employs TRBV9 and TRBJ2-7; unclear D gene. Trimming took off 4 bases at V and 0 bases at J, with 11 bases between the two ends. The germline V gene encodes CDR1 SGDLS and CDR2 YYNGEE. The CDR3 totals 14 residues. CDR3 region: CASSPRDTSYEQYF. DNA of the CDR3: TGTGCCAGCAGCCCCCGCGATACCTCCTACGAGCAGTACTTC.

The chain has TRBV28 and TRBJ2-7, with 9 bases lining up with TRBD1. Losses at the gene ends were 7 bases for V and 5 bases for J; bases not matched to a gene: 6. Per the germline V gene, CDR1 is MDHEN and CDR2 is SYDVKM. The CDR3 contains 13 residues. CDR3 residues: CASTRTGVHEQYV. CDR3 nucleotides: TGTGCCAGCACTCGGACAGGGGTCCACGAGCAGTACGTC.